The TCR beta chain under discussion was sequenced for a study of CD8 T cells in Susac syndrome. The authors sequenced TCR beta from blood CD8+ and CD4+ T cells. The study used treatment-naive patients who had stable or active relapsing-remitting disease as multiple sclerosis controls. Germline V gives CDR1 DFQATT, CDR2 SNEGSKA (reference sequence). This CDR3 has 14 amino acids. Trimming took 6 bases from V and 6 from J, leaving 18 bases between them. An amount of RNA that ranged from roughly 0.45 to 1 ug was reverse transcribed with random hexamers. The authors amplified TCR beta CDR3 across 54 Vbeta and 13 Jbeta using immunoSEQ multiplex PCR. TCRdb reanalysed the immunoSEQ multiplex PCR reads using MiXCR and keeps one entry per CDR3 protein. Counted here are roughly 140,000 distinct CDR3 sequences, roughly 94% occurring once; the ten biggest clones make up around 0.21%.

The chain recombines TRBV20-1 with TRBJ2-1; D unclear. Sequenced sample: CD8+ T cells from PBMCs. This receptor was obtained from a human donor with multiple sclerosis. Written as DNA, the CDR3 is TGCAGTGCCCCATTGAAGGGCGCACGCAATGAGCAGTTCTTC. Its translation: CSAPLKGARNEQFF.